These 14 T cell receptor beta chains came from one sample sequenced in a study of STAT5B mutations in CD4+ large granular lymphocyte leukemia (dated by TCRdb to 2022 to 2024). The library was prepared using the immunoSEQ multiplex PCR assay. TCRdb re-hosts the immuneACCESS table, in-frame sequences only. Its copies lack some clones; in the studies checked, an unresolved V gene accounts for under half of them, and the cause for the rest is not known. The sample includes approximately 33,000 clones, with roughly 71% observed a single time. The ten largest make up about 2.5% of the sample. Sequences were obtained from CD4+ T cells from blood buffy coats. The receptors originated from a human donor in good health.

This clone has just a few counts. This chain connects TRBV6-5 to TRBJ2-7; 7 bases are shared with TRBD2. Per germline, CDR1 MNHEY and CDR2 SVGAGI. The CDR3 consists of 14 residues. The V and J ends lost 4 bases and 8 bases, in that order; junction bases with no gene match: 11. The CDR3 nucleotides read TGTGCCAGCAGTTCCAGGACTAGAGAGTCCAAGCAGTACTTC. Translation: CASSSRTRESKQYF.

This chain connects TRBV18 to TRBJ1-1; D gene uncertain. This CDR3 spans 12 amino acids. Germline assignment: CDR1 KGHSH and CDR2 LQKENI. Trimming left V 6 bases short and J 3 bases short, with 8 bases between. The CDR3 sequence is CASSGGDTEAFF. In nucleotides, the CDR3 is TGTGCCAGCTCCGGCGGGGACACTGAAGCTTTCTTT.

This clone was counted only a few times. V is TRBV6-6 and J is TRBJ1-1; TRBD1 aligns across 7 bases. Germline assignment: CDR1 MNHNY and CDR2 SVGAGI (reference sequence). The CDR3 runs to 14 residues. Trimming took 6 bases from V and 7 from J; bases not matched to a gene: 11. The CDR3 spells CASSSRGTQGEAFF. In DNA, the CDR3 is TGTGCCAGCAGCTCCAGGGGGACTCAGGGTGAAGCTTTCTTT.

J is TRBJ2-5 and V is TRBV9; 9 bases agree with TRBD2. Germline CDR1 reads SGDLS; CDR2 reads YYNGEE. The CDR3 consists of 16 residues. Trimming at V came to 0 bases and at J to 2 bases, leaving 5 bases not matched to a gene. The CDR3 sequence: CASSVVASGAQETQYF. In DNA form, the CDR3 reads TGTGCCAGCAGCGTAGTTGCTAGCGGGGCTCAAGAGACCCAGTACTTC.

The chain recombines TRBV10-3 with TRBJ2-7; D is perhaps TRBD1 (7 bases). The V and J ends lost 3 bases and 0 bases respectively, with 18 bases between them. The germline V gene encodes CDR1 ENHRY and CDR2 SYGVKD. There are 17 residues in the CDR3. CDR3 DNA: TGTGCCATCAGTGACTCGCCAGGGGGGCCGAGCTCCTACGAGCAGTACTTC. It encodes CAISDSPGGPSSYEQYF.

In regard to this clone: One junction end disagrees with the germline gene, perhaps due to a read error. V and J are TRBV7-7 and TRBJ2-1; 9 nucleotides align to TRBD1. This CDR3 spans 14 amino acids. Germline V lookup: CDR1 SSHAT, CDR2 FNYEAQ (reference sequence). DNA for the CDR3: TGTGCTAGCAGCTTAGCTGGACAGGGGAATGAGCAGTTCTTC. Its translation is CASSLAGQGNEQFF.

This clone was recorded a few times. In DNA form, the CDR3 reads TGTGCCAGCAGCAGGACAGTTCTTACAGATACGCAGTATTTT. The encoded protein is CASSRTVLTDTQYF. V gene TRBV6-1 combines with J gene TRBJ2-3, with TRBD1 as a possible D gene (6 bases). The CDR3 covers 14 residues. CDR1 and CDR2 (germline): MNHNS, SASEGT. The V and J ends lost 6 bases and 3 bases respectively, with 13 bases between them.

V gene TRBV7-8 combines with J gene TRBJ1-6; 7 bases are a match to TRBD1. This CDR3 is 16 amino acids long. Germline CDR1 SGHVS, CDR2 FQNEAQ. Trimming removed 4 bases from V and 9 bases from J; junction bases left unmatched: 12. CDR3: CASSSQTLSGGSPLHF. The CDR3, as DNA: TGTGCCAGCAGCTCACAGACACTCTCAGGGGGTTCACCCCTCCACTTT.

This clone was seen a single time. The gene calls are TRBV4-2 and TRBJ1-1; 7 bases align to TRBD1. J was trimmed by 3 bases and V by 1 base; bases with no gene match: 5. This CDR3 has 15 residues. The germline CDR1 and CDR2 sequences are LGHNA and YNFKEQ. This CDR3 is CASSQAPGQYTEAFF. The CDR3 bases are TGTGCCAGCAGCCAAGCACCGGGACAGTACACTGAAGCTTTCTTT.

The rearrangement joins TRBV4-2 to TRBJ2-1; D ambiguous. The length of the CDR3 is 14 residues. Per the germline V gene, CDR1 is LGHNA and CDR2 is YNFKEQ. Trimming removed 0 bases at V and 9 bases at J, with 12 bases between. Here the CDR3 DNA reads TGTGCCAGCAGCCAAGATCCACTTATCAGTGAGCAGTTCTTC. Amino acids: CASSQDPLISEQFF.

The chain uses TRBV18 and TRBJ1-1, with a tentative D call TRBD1 (6 bases). The V and J ends lost 1 base and 1 base respectively, with 7 bases between them. There are 14 residues in the CDR3. CDR1 and CDR2 from the germline V gene are KGHSH and LQKENI. CDR3 nucleotides: TGTGCCAGCTCACCACTGACAGGGAACACTGAAGCTTTCTTT. This codes for CASSPLTGNTEAFF.

There are a few counts of this clone. V is TRBV7-9 and J is TRBJ1-1; D call uncertain. The germline CDR1 and CDR2 sequences are SEHNR and FQNEAQ (reference sequence). V dropped 1 base and J dropped 3 bases, with 0 bases sitting between them. There are 11 residues in the CDR3. CDR3 coding DNA: TGTGCCAGCAGCTTAGACACTGAAGCTTTCTTT. As protein: CASSLDTEAFF.

The chain combines TRBV7-9 with TRBJ2-5, with D tentatively TRBD1 (6 bases). The germline CDR1 and CDR2 sequences are SEHNR and FQNEAQ (reference sequence). The CDR3 sequence is 14 residues long. Trimming took off 5 bases at V and 1 base at J, with 11 bases between the two ends. CDR3 DNA sequence: TGTGCCAGCAGCCTCCGGACAGTCCAAGAGACCCAGTACTTC. It yields the protein CASSLRTVQETQYF. Filled out from reference TRBV7-9 and TRBJ2-5, the complete variable domain reads DTGVSQNPRHKITKRGQNVTFRCDPISEHNRLYWYRQTLGQGPEFLTYFQNEAQLEKSRLLSDRFSAERPKGSFSTLEIQRTEQGDSAMYLCASSLRTVQETQYFGPGTRLLVL.

The rearrangement uses TRBV7-3 and TRBJ2-5; D is possibly TRBD2 (7 bases). The germline V and J ends were trimmed by 2 bases and 4 bases, with 11 bases remaining between them. The germline CDR1 and CDR2 sequences are SGHTA and FQGTGA. CDR3 length: 14 residues. CDR3 sequence reads: CASSLAGARETQYF. DNA of the CDR3: TGTGCCAGCAGCTTAGCGGGGGCTCGAGAGACCCAGTACTTC.